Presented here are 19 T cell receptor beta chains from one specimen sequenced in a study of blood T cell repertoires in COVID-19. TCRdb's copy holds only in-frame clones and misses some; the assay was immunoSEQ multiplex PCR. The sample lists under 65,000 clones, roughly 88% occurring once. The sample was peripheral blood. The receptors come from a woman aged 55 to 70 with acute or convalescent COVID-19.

DNA for the CDR3: TGTGCCTGTGCCCAAACGGGGGAAGAGGAAGATACGCAGTATTTT. Protein sequence: CACAQTGEEEDTQYF. This sequence joins TRBV9 and TRBJ2-3; tentative D call: TRBD2 (6 bases). Germline V gene lookup returns CDR1 SGDLS and CDR2 YYNGEE. The CDR3 has 15 residues. V was clipped by 10 bases and J by 5 bases, with 23 bases between them. The entire variable domain, with the rest obtained from reference TRBV9 and TRBJ2-3, is as follows: DSGVTQTPKHLITATGQRVTLRCSPRSGDLSVYWYQQSLDQGLQFLIQYYNGEERAKGNILERFSAQQFPDLHSELNLSSLELGDSALYFCACAQTGEEEDTQYFGPGTRLTVL.

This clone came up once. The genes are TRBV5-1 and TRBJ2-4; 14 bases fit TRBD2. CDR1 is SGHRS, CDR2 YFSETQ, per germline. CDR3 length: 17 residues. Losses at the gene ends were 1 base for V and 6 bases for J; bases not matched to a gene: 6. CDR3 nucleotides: TGCGCCAGCAGCTTGCTGGGGACTAGCGGGGGTATAAACATTCAGTACTTC. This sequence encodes CASSLLGTSGGINIQYF. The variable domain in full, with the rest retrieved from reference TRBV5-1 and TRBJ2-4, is KAGVTQTPRYLIKTRGQQVTLSCSPISGHRSVSWYQQTPGQGLQFLFEYFSETQRNKGNFPGRFSGRQFSNSRSEMNVSTLELGDSALYLCASSLLGTSGGINIQYFGAGTRLSVL.

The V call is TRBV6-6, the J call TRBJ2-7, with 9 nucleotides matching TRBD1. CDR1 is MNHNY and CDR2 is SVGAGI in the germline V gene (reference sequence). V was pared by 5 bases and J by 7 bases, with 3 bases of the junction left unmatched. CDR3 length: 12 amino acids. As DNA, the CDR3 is TGTGCCAGCAGTCTAGGACAGGGGGAGCAGTACTTC. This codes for CASSLGQGEQYF.

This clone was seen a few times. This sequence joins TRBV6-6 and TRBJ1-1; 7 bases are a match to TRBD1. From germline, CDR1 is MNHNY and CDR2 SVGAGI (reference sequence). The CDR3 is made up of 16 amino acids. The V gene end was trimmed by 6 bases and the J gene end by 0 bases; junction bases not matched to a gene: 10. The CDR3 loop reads CASSHGQAIMNTEAFF. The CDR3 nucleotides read TGTGCCAGCAGCCACGGACAGGCGATTATGAACACTGAAGCTTTCTTT.

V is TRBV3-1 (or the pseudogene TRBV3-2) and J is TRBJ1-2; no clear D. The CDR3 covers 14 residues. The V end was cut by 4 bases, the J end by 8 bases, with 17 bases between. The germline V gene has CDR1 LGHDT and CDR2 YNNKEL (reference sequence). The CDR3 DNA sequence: TGTGCCAGCAGCCGAGAAAGCAGGCGAGAGGGCTACACCTTC. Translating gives CASSRESRREGYTF.

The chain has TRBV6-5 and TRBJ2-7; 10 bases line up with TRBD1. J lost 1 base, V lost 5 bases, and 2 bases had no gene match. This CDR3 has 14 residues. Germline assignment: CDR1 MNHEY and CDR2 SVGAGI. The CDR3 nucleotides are TGTGCCAGCAGTAGGGACAGGGGATCCTACGAGCAGTACTTC. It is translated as CASSRDRGSYEQYF.

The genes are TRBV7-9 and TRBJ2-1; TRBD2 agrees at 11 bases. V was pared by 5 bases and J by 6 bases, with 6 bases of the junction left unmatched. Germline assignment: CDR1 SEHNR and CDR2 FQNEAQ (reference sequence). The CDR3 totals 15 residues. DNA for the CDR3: TGTGCCAGCAGCCCGCCGGGACTAGCGGCCAATGAGCAGTTCTTC. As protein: CASSPPGLAANEQFF.

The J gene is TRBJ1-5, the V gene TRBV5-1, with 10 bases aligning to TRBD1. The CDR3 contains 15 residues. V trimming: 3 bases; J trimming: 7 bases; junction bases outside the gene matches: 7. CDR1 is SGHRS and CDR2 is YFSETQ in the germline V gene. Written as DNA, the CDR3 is TGCGCCAGCAGCTGGGGGACAGGGGAGGGGCAGCCCCAGCATTTT. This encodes CASSWGTGEGQPQHF.

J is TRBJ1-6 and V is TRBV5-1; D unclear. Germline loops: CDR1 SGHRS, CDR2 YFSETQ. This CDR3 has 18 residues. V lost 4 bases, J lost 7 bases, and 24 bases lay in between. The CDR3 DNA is TGCGCCAGCAGCCCCAACCTACCGACGGGAGAAAGAAATTCACCCCTCCACTTT. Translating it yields CASSPNLPTGERNSPLHF.

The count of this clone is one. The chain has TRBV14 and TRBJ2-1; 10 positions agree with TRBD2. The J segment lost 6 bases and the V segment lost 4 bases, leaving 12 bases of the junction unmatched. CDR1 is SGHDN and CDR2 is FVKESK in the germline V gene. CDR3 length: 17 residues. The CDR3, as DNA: TGTGCCAGCAGCCCCTACTCAGGGCGACTAGCGGGCAATGAGCAGTTCTTC. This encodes CASSPYSGRLAGNEQFF.

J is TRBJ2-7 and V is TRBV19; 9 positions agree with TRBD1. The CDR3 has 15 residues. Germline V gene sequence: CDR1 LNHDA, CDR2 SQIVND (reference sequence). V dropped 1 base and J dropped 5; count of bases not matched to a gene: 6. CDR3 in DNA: TGTGCCAGTAGTATAGGAACCCGACAGGGGGACGAGCAGTACTTC. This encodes CASSIGTRQGDEQYF.

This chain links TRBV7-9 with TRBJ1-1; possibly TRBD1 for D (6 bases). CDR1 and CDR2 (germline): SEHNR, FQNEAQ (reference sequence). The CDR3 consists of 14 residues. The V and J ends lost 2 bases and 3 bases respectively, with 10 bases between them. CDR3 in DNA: TGTGCCAGCAGCTTACTGAAGGGGGACACTGAAGCTTTCTTT. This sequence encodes CASSLLKGDTEAFF.

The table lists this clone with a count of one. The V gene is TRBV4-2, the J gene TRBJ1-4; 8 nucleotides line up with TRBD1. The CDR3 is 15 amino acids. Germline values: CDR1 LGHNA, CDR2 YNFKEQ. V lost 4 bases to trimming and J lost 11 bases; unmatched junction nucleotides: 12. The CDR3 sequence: CASSPRTGQGEKLFF. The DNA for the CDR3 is TGTGCCAGCAGCCCCCGGACAGGGCAGGGGGAGAAACTGTTTTTT.

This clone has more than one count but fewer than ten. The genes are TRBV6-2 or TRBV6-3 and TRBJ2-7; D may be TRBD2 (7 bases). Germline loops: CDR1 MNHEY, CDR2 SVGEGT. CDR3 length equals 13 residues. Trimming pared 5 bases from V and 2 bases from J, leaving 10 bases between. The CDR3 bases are TGTGCCAGCAGTGGGGGGGACACCTACGAGCAGTACTTC. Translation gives CASSGGDTYEQYF.

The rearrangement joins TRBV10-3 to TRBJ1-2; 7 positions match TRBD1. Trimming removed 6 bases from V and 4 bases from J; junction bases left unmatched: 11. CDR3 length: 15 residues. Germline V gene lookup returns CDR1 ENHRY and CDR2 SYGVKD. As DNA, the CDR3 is TGTGCCATCAGAAGACAGGGCAACACAGGCTATGGCTACACCTTC. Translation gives CAIRRQGNTGYGYTF.

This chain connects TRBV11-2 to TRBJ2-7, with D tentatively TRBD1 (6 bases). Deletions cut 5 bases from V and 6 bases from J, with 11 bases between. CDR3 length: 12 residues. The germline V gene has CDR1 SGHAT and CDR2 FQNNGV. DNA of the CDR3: TGTGCCAGCAGCCTCAGGGGCGGCGAGCAGTACTTC. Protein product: CASSLRGGEQYF.

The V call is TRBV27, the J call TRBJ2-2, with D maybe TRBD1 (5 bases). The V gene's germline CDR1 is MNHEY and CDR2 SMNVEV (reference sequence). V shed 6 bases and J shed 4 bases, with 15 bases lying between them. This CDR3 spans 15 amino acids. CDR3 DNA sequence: TGTGCCAGCAGCCTGACAGCCCTTAGCACCGGGGAGCTGTTTTTT. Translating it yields CASSLTALSTGELFF.

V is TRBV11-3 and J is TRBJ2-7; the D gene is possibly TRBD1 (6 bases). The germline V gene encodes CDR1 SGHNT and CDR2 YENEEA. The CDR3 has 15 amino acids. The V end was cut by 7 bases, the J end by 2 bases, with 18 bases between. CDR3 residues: CASNAGTYSAYEQYF. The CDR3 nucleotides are TGTGCCAGCAACGCAGGGACATACTCAGCCTACGAGCAGTACTTC.

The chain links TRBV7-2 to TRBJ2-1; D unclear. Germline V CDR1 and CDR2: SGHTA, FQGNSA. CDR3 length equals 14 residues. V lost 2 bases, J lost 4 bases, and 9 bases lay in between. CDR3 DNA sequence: TGTGCCAGCAGCTTAAGGCAGGCTTACAATGAGCAGTTCTTC. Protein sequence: CASSLRQAYNEQFF.